This T cell receptor (beta chain) was documented in a study of cytomegalovirus exposure and HLA in healthy donors. Study in general: Genetic ancestry analysis placed around four fifths of the 398 donors that were genotyped in the Caucasian-associated cluster.

The PCR employed 60 Vbeta primers together with 13 Jbeta primers. TCRdb keeps only in-frame clones here, not all; method: immunoSEQ multiplex PCR. Seen here are some 100,000 clones, about four fifths observed once, and the top ten hold around 3.2%. The CDR3 contains 15 residues. Germline-derived CDR1 and CDR2 are SQVTM and ANQGSEA. The J segment lost 2 bases and the V segment lost 0 bases, leaving 6 bases of the junction unmatched. This TCR came from a female donor in good health and CMV-seropositive. Sequenced sample: PBMCs. The J gene is TRBJ1-1, the V gene TRBV29-1; 7 bases map to TRBD1. The CDR3, as DNA: TGCAGCGTTGAAGACCTAGACAGGGATAACACTGAAGCTTTCTTT. Translation gives CSVEDLDRDNTEAFF.